In this sample, the clone carrying this T cell receptor (beta chain) turned up a few times. Its antigen is still unknown. Samples came from axillary lymph nodes draining the breast cancer. The data are from a study of breast tumors, draining lymph nodes, adjacent tissues. Deletions cut 1 base from V and 8 bases from J, with 11 bases between. This CDR3 is 14 amino acids long. Germline V lookup: CDR1 LGHDT, CDR2 YNNKEL (reference sequence). The study, taken as a whole, reports: Tumor TCR diversity was below lymph nodes but above nontumor tissue. Data fit most tumor T cells coming from lymph node, expanding in tumor.

Using its own MiXCR run on the multiplex PCR reads, TCRdb lists one record per CDR3 protein. This table holds about 270,000 distinct CDR3 sequences, under 35% found once. Sequencing was carried out using axillary lymph node tissue. This clonotype was sampled from a female donor with breast cancer. Some clones in this sample may be carry-over from other donors' samples. V usage is TRBV3-1 and J usage is TRBJ1-4; D perhaps matches TRBD1 (6 bases). The CDR3 DNA follows: TGTGCCAGCAGCCAAGCGACAGGACGGGAAAAACTGTTTTTT. Its translation: CASSQATGREKLFF.